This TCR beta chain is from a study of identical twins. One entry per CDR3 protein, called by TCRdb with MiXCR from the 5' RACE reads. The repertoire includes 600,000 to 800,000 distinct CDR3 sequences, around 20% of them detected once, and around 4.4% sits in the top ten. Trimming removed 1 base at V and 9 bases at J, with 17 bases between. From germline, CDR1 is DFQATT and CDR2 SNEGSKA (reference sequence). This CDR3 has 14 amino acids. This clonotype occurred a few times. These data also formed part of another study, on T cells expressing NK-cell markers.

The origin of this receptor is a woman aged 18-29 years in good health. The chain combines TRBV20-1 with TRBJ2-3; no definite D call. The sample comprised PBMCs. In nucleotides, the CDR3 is TGCAGTGCTAGAGTTCACCGAGAGTGGTCGACGCAGTATTTT. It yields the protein CSARVHREWSTQYF.